This T cell receptor beta chain was profiled in a study of early T cells in non-severe SARS-CoV-2 infection. About the research overall: Sequencing of unsorted whole blood was done on bulk RNA, leaving chains unpaired. Study observations and caveats: VDJdb-based annotation leaned toward anti-spike CD8 responses and missed private and CD4 specificities.

The CDR3 has 13 residues. Trimming took 6 bases from V and 4 from J; bases not matched to a gene: 7. Germline V lookup: CDR1 SQVTM, CDR2 ANQGSEA. This clonotype was seen a handful of times. The antigen is undetermined. cDNA molecules, individually, were tagged with unique molecular identifiers. TCRdb reanalysed the 5' RACE reads using MiXCR and keeps one entry per CDR3 protein. The data contain nearly 95,000 distinct CDR3 sequences, roughly 17% of them singletons. This clonotype was sampled from an adult who was a healthcare worker with PCR-confirmed SARS-CoV-2 infection or an uninfected control (not recorded which). This chain uses TRBV29-1 with TRBJ2-3; 7 bases map to TRBD2. The material was whole blood, obtained at baseline. Here the CDR3 DNA reads TGCAGCGTCGGGGCGGGAGAACCAGATACGCAGTATTTT. It yields the protein CSVGAGEPDTQYF.